There are a few counts of the clone carrying this T cell receptor (beta chain). One junction end disagrees with the germline gene, perhaps due to a read error. A J-beta primer mix and a sample-barcoded 5' primer were used in a second PCR of about 7 to 12 cycles. MiXCR, run by TCRdb on the 5' RACE reads, gives a single entry per CDR3 protein. This sample carries about 800,000 distinct CDR3 sequences, more than 20% of them seen once, and the ten largest clones take 3% to 4.5%. The CDR3 length is 13 residues. Germline V lookup: CDR1 DFQATT, CDR2 SNEGSKA (reference sequence). This specimen comes from a study of blood T cells in healthy people across ages. This sample also belongs to another study, concerning T cells of mothers and their children.

The rearrangement joins TRBV20-1 to TRBJ2-1; TRBD2 agrees at 9 bases. Sequencing input: blood. The clonotype originates from a boy younger than 18 in good health. CDR3 DNA: TGCAGTGCCGGGACTAGCTCCGACAATGAGCAGTTCTTC. Amino acids: CSAGTSSDNEQFF.